The 11 T cell receptor beta chains reported below all come from one sample, sequenced in a study of identifying expanded T cells in peripheral blood. Repertoires were generated with immunoSEQ multiplex PCR, while TCRdb's copy carries only in-frame clones and drops some. The data show around 82,000 clones, with less than 90% seen just once and around 20% held by the top ten. The sample comprised blood. These receptors all stem from a person between 18 and 75 years old in good health.

This chain connects TRBV5-1 to TRBJ2-5, with unresolved D. V was shortened by 1 base and J by 2 bases, with 6 bases between the two germline ends. Germline CDR1 and CDR2: SGHRS and YFSETQ. The CDR3 consists of 13 residues. CDR3 coding DNA: TGCGCCAGCAGCTTGTCGGGTCAAGAGACCCAGTACTTC. Its translation: CASSLSGQETQYF.

This chain connects TRBV5-4 to TRBJ1-2, with D tentatively TRBD1 (6 bases). The germline V gene has CDR1 SGHNT and CDR2 YYREEE (reference sequence). Trimming pared 4 bases from V and 7 bases from J, leaving 20 bases between. This CDR3 has 15 residues. The CDR3 loop reads CASSLEGTGARGYTF. CDR3 nucleotide sequence: TGTGCCAGCAGCCTGGAGGGTACGGGGGCGCGTGGCTACACCTTC.

This chain joins TRBV5-6 and TRBJ2-5, with 8 bases that match TRBD1. After removal of 4 bases from V and 4 bases from J, the junction contained 6 bases not matched to a gene. CDR3 length: 14 residues. CDR1 SGHDT and CDR2 YYEEEE come from the germline V gene. For the CDR3, the DNA is TGTGCCAGCAGCCCCGGACAGGGTCCAGAGACCCAGTACTTC. It yields the protein CASSPGQGPETQYF.

The chain recombines TRBV9 with TRBJ1-1; tentatively, D is TRBD1 (5 bases). Germline values: CDR1 SGDLS, CDR2 YYNGEE. Trimming left V 4 bases short and J 0 bases short, with 10 bases between. This CDR3 contains 14 residues. CDR3 in DNA: TGTGCCAGCAGCCGACAGAGCATGAACACTGAAGCTTTCTTT. Translated: CASSRQSMNTEAFF.

This clone was picked up one time. V and J are TRBV29-1 and TRBJ2-5; D is possibly TRBD1 (6 bases). This CDR3 comprises 14 residues. V lost 3 bases, J lost 5 bases, and 16 bases lay in between. Germline V gives CDR1 SQVTM, CDR2 ANQGSEA. In DNA, the CDR3 is TGCAGCGTTGATGGAGCGCCAAGGGGGGAGACCCAGTACTTC. Its protein is CSVDGAPRGETQYF.

This clone was detected a few times. The CDR3 sequence is CSVSGTSGGSYNEQFF. In DNA, the CDR3 is TGCAGCGTCTCCGGGACTAGCGGGGGTTCCTACAATGAGCAGTTCTTC. The chain uses TRBV29-1 and TRBJ2-1, with TRBD2 matching over 14 bases. Germline V gives CDR1 SQVTM, CDR2 ANQGSEA. CDR3 length: 16 residues. J gave up 1 base and V 6 bases, and 5 bases lay outside the gene matches.

The genes are TRBV7-2 and TRBJ2-7; D possibly matches TRBD1 or TRBD2 (5 bases each). The V and J ends lost 1 base and 2 bases respectively, with 12 bases between them. Germline CDR1 reads SGHTA; CDR2 reads FQGNSA. This CDR3 has 15 amino acids. In DNA form, the CDR3 reads TGTGCCAGCAGCTTAGGGCCAGGGACGGCCTACGAGCAGTACTTC. As protein: CASSLGPGTAYEQYF.

The chain combines TRBV20-1 with TRBJ2-1; no reliable D call. Germline V CDR1 and CDR2: DFQATT, SNEGSKA (reference sequence). V lost 5 bases, J lost 2 bases, and 4 bases lay in between. The CDR3 extends over 11 amino acids. The CDR3 nucleotides read TGCAGTGCTGGAACCTACAATGAGCAGTTCTTC. It is translated as CSAGTYNEQFF.

The table lists this clone with a count of one. The V and J genes are TRBV27 and TRBJ2-1, with D perhaps TRBD2 (5 bases). Per the germline V gene, CDR1 is MNHEY and CDR2 is SMNVEV (reference sequence). This CDR3 has 16 amino acids. The V end lost 3 bases, the J end lost 4 bases, and 16 bases lay between the germline ends. The CDR3 reads CASSFREGVAYNEQFF. The CDR3 DNA reads TGTGCCAGCAGTTTTAGAGAGGGAGTGGCGTACAATGAGCAGTTCTTC.

This clone was recorded only once. This rearrangement joins TRBV9 to TRBJ2-7; 11 nucleotides line up with TRBD1. The germline gives CDR1 SGDLS, CDR2 YYNGEE. V was pared by 3 bases and J by 3 bases, with 8 bases of the junction left unmatched. The CDR3 loop spans 16 amino acids. The CDR3 sequence: CASSGPGTGGDYEQYF. The CDR3 DNA sequence: TGTGCCAGCAGCGGCCCCGGGACAGGGGGAGACTACGAGCAGTACTTC.

The chain carries TRBV19 and TRBJ1-2; D is uncertain. Germline V CDR1 and CDR2: LNHDA, SQIVND (reference sequence). Between the trimmed V and J ends, which lost 1 base and 2 bases, there was a span of 17 bases. The CDR3 covers 17 residues. The CDR3 DNA follows: TGTGCCAGTAGTATAGCGAGACGGACGGCTACAAACTATGGCTACACCTTC. It codes for CASSIARRTATNYGYTF. Looking up the rest from reference TRBV19 and TRBJ1-2 gives the full variable domain: DGGITQSPKYLFRKEGQNVTLSCEQNLNHDAMYWYRQDPGQGLRLIYYSQIVNDFQKGDIAEGYSVSREKKESFPLTVTSAQKNPTAFYLCASSIARRTATNYGYTFGSGTRLTVV.